These 23 T cell receptor beta chains were all obtained from the same sample, sequenced in a study of blood T cell repertoires in COVID-19. The data were produced by immunoSEQ multiplex PCR, yet TCRdb's version contains in-frame clones alone and is incomplete. The table shows 200,000 to 250,000 clones, with about four fifths occurring only once. The sequencing input was peripheral blood. All receptors come from a man aged 25-45 years who had recovered from COVID-19.

The V and J genes are TRBV18 and TRBJ2-2; D is unresolved. Germline V gives CDR1 KGHSH, CDR2 LQKENI. Between the trimmed V and J ends, which lost 6 bases and 4 bases, there was a span of 12 bases. CDR3 size: 14 residues. The CDR3 reads CASSIPGSTGELFF. In nucleotides, the CDR3 is TGTGCCAGCTCGATCCCTGGCAGCACCGGGGAGCTGTTTTTT.

This clone is a singleton in its sample. The genes are TRBV18 and TRBJ1-3, with D uncertain. The V end lost 3 bases, the J end lost 2 bases, and 17 bases lay between the germline ends. The CDR3 covers 17 residues. Germline lookup yields CDR1 KGHSH and CDR2 LQKENI. The CDR3 region has the DNA TGTGCCAGCTCACCCCTACGGCACAGACAAACTGGAAACACCATATATTTT. Encoded protein: CASSPLRHRQTGNTIYF.

V and J are TRBV10-3 and TRBJ1-1; D perhaps matches TRBD1 (6 bases). This CDR3 is 14 amino acids long. Deletions cut 3 bases from V and 1 base from J, with 9 bases between. Germline V CDR1 and CDR2: ENHRY, SYGVKD. CDR3 in DNA: TGTGCCATCAGTGAACAGGGAGCGAACACTGAAGCTTTCTTT. Encoded protein: CAISEQGANTEAFF.

This clone was recorded at least ten times. The rearrangement links TRBV4-1 to TRBJ2-7; 10 positions agree with TRBD1. Germline V gene lookup returns CDR1 MGHRA and CDR2 YSYEKL. There are 16 residues in the CDR3. V dropped 3 bases and J dropped 2; count of bases not matched to a gene: 7. CDR3 sequence (DNA): TGCGCCAGCAGCCAGGTGACCGGGACAGGGGCCTACGAGCAGTACTTC. The encoded protein is CASSQVTGTGAYEQYF.

The V gene is TRBV10-2, the J gene TRBJ2-5, with D tentatively TRBD2 (7 bases). The ends were cut back, 0 bases at V and 7 bases at J, with 21 bases in the middle. The CDR3 totals 17 residues. Germline-derived CDR1 and CDR2 are WSHSY and SAAADI. The CDR3 protein is CASSESAAGAGRGTQYF. The CDR3 bases are TGCGCCAGCAGTGAGTCGGCGGCGGGGGCGGGGCGAGGGACCCAGTACTTC.

The gene calls are TRBV5-1 and TRBJ1-3, with 10 bases aligning to TRBD1. J was trimmed by 4 bases and V by 2 bases; bases with no gene match: 3. CDR1 and CDR2 from the germline V gene are SGHRS and YFSETQ. The CDR3 spans 15 residues. CDR3 bases: TGCGCCAGCAGCTTCGACAGGGGGCAAGGAAACACCATATATTTT. Its protein is CASSFDRGQGNTIYF.

The CDR3 region has the DNA TGTGCCAGCAGCCAAGGAAGGACAGGAACCCACAATGAGCAGTTCTTC. It codes for CASSQGRTGTHNEQFF. The chain recombines TRBV4-2 with TRBJ2-1, with TRBD1 matching 7 bases. Germline V gives CDR1 LGHNA, CDR2 YNFKEQ. The junction had 8 bases not matched to a gene; V was cut back by 1 base and J by 5 bases. The CDR3 is 16 residues long.

The chain couples TRBV29-1 to TRBJ1-1; 8 nucleotides line up with TRBD1. V lost 3 bases to trimming and J lost 5 bases; unmatched junction nucleotides: 8. From germline, CDR1 is SQVTM and CDR2 ANQGSEA. The length of the CDR3 is 14 residues. The DNA for the CDR3 is TGCAGCGTTGACGTGGGAGGACAGGGTACTGAAGCTTTCTTT. This encodes CSVDVGGQGTEAFF. Full variable domain (remainder filled in from reference TRBV29-1 and TRBJ1-1): SAVISQKPSRDICQRGTSLTIQCQVDSQVTMMFWYRQQPGQSLTLIATANQGSEATYESGFVIDKFPISRPNLTFSTLTVSNMSPEDSSIYLCSVDVGGQGTEAFFGQGTRLTVV.

The chain combines TRBV12-3 or TRBV12-4 with TRBJ2-1; 12 nucleotides match TRBD2. This CDR3 spans 12 amino acids. Losses at the gene ends were 4 bases for V and 14 bases for J; bases not matched to a gene: 3. The CDR3 sequence: CASSSRLAGEFF. The DNA of the CDR3 is TGTGCCAGCAGTTCCAGACTAGCGGGGGAGTTCTTC.

The chain is built from TRBV7-3 and TRBJ2-2; 7 bases map to TRBD2. Germline values: CDR1 SGHTA, CDR2 FQGTGA. J lost 0 bases, V lost 3 bases, and 4 bases had no gene match. This CDR3 is built from 16 residues. Here the CDR3 DNA reads TGTGCCAGCAGCTTGAGCGGGGTCGCGAACACCGGGGAGCTGTTTTTT. It yields the protein CASSLSGVANTGELFF.

CDR3 region: CASSREMGAGTEAFF. The CDR3 bases are TGTGCCAGCAGCCGCGAGATGGGGGCCGGCACTGAAGCTTTCTTT. This chain uses TRBV2 with TRBJ1-1, with D maybe TRBD1 (6 bases). V was shortened by 6 bases and J by 4 bases, with 18 bases between the two germline ends. The germline V gene encodes CDR1 SNHLY and CDR2 FYNNEI. The CDR3 extends over 15 amino acids.

CDR3 nucleotides: TGCGCCAGCAGACCGGGACAGGGAGATAATTCACCCCTCCACTTT. It specifies CASRPGQGDNSPLHF. This chain links TRBV5-1 with TRBJ1-6; 9 bases line up with TRBD1. Germline trimming cut 5 bases from V and 5 bases from J; bases unmatched to any gene: 5. The CDR3 has 15 amino acids. CDR1 is SGHRS, CDR2 YFSETQ, per germline.

V and J are TRBV7-2 and TRBJ2-1; D possibly corresponds to TRBD1 (8 bases). The CDR3 runs 16 residues. V shed 5 bases and J shed 4 bases, with 18 bases lying between them. CDR1 and CDR2 (germline): SGHTA, FQGNSA. CDR3 sequence reads: CASSPGGSGTYNEQFF. The CDR3 region has the DNA TGTGCCAGCAGCCCAGGGGGCAGCGGGACTTACAATGAGCAGTTCTTC. The full variable domain, rest sourced from reference TRBV7-2 and TRBJ2-1, is GAGVSQSPSNKVTEKGKDVELRCDPISGHTALYWYRQSLGQGLEFLIYFQGNSAPDKSGLPSDRFSAERTGGSVSTLTIQRTQQEDSAVYLCASSPGGSGTYNEQFFGPGTRLTVL.

Regarding this clone: Additional DNA sequences in this sample encode the identical CDR3. The CDR3 DNA sequence: TGCGCCAGCAGCTTGGCACAGGGTGAACAGCCCCAGCATTTT. Amino acids: CASSLAQGEQPQHF. The chain recombines TRBV5-1 with TRBJ1-5; D is perhaps TRBD1 (6 bases). The CDR3 extends over 14 amino acids. Germline V gene sequence: CDR1 SGHRS, CDR2 YFSETQ. With 0 bases removed from V and 7 bases from J, the gap between germline ends came to 11 bases.

V gene TRBV2 combines with J gene TRBJ1-2; 8 bases match TRBD1. V shed 6 bases, J shed 4 bases, and the junction held 10 bases outside the gene matches. Germline CDR1 and CDR2: SNHLY and FYNNEI. The CDR3 sequence is 15 residues long. CDR3 in DNA: TGTGCCAGCAGGGAGGACAGGGTTCGGGGCTATGGCTACACCTTC. Translated: CASREDRVRGYGYTF.

This clone showed up just once. The J gene is TRBJ2-1, the V gene TRBV4-1; 7 nucleotides agree with TRBD2. The J segment lost 9 bases and the V segment lost 3 bases, leaving 11 bases of the junction unmatched. Per the germline V gene, CDR1 is MGHRA and CDR2 is YSYEKL. This CDR3 comprises 15 residues. The CDR3 protein is CASSQMVRTSREQFF. For the CDR3, the DNA is TGCGCCAGCAGCCAGATGGTCCGGACTAGTCGTGAGCAGTTCTTC.

The chain recombines TRBV19 with TRBJ2-2; D possibly corresponds to TRBD2 (6 bases). Trimming removed 5 bases at V and 3 bases at J, with 10 bases between. The CDR3 runs to 14 residues. The germline V gene encodes CDR1 LNHDA and CDR2 SQIVND (reference sequence). The CDR3 is CASSAGSYTGELFF. The CDR3 bases are TGTGCCAGTAGTGCCGGGAGTTACACCGGGGAGCTGTTTTTT.

The rearrangement links TRBV29-1 to TRBJ2-5; the D gene is possibly TRBD2 (6 bases). CDR1 is SQVTM and CDR2 is ANQGSEA in the germline V gene. With 6 bases removed from V and 7 bases from J, the gap between germline ends came to 18 bases. The CDR3 totals 13 residues. Here the CDR3 reads CSVEPSRGWTQYF. The CDR3 DNA sequence: TGCAGCGTAGAGCCCTCCCGGGGGTGGACCCAGTACTTC.

V usage is TRBV29-1 and J usage is TRBJ1-1; TRBD1 matches 7 bases. The V gene's germline CDR1 is SQVTM and CDR2 ANQGSEA. Unmatched junction bases numbered 9, after V lost 6 bases and J lost 2 bases. The CDR3 extends over 14 amino acids. The DNA for the CDR3 is TGCAGCGTCGCTAAAGGGACAGCCAACACTGAAGCTTTCTTT. The encoded protein is CSVAKGTANTEAFF.

This clone was counted a single time. This chain connects TRBV5-8 to TRBJ2-5; 7 nucleotides line up with TRBD1. From germline, CDR1 is SGHTS and CDR2 YDEGEE. The CDR3 contains 14 residues. V dropped 4 bases and J dropped 5; count of bases not matched to a gene: 8. The CDR3 nucleotides read TGTGCCAGCAGCCGCACAGGGGAGTCGGAGACCCAGTACTTC. It yields the protein CASSRTGESETQYF. Full variable domain (rest looked up from reference TRBV5-8 and TRBJ2-5): EAGVTQSPTHLIKTRGQQATLRCSPISGHTSVYWYQQALGLGLQFLLWYDEGEERNRGNFPPRFSGRQFPNYSSELNVNALELEDSALYLCASSRTGESETQYFGPGTRLLVL.

The V gene is TRBV19, the J gene TRBJ1-1; D call uncertain. Trimming shortened V by 1 base and J by 0 bases, and 9 bases separated the two germline ends. This CDR3 comprises 15 residues. Germline CDR1 reads LNHDA; CDR2 reads SQIVND (reference sequence). Written as DNA, the CDR3 is TGTGCCAGTAGTATAGCTGGCAGGATGAACACTGAAGCTTTCTTT. This sequence encodes CASSIAGRMNTEAFF.

The chain couples TRBV7-9 to TRBJ2-7; tentative D call: TRBD1 (5 bases). The germline V and J ends were trimmed by 1 base and 1 base, with 14 bases remaining between them. Germline V gene sequence: CDR1 SEHNR, CDR2 FQNEAQ (reference sequence). The CDR3 is 16 amino acids. The CDR3 DNA is TGTGCCAGCAGCTTAGACCTGACAGACAAATCCTACGAGCAGTACTTC. The encoded protein is CASSLDLTDKSYEQYF.

The CDR3 DNA is TGTGCCAGCAGCTTGGCCGGTAGCGGGGGGAAGCAGTTCTTC. Its translation: CASSLAGSGGKQFF. The rearrangement uses TRBV7-2 and TRBJ2-1; 10 nucleotides align to TRBD2. The V and J ends lost 3 bases and 11 bases, in that order; junction bases with no gene match: 7. CDR1 and CDR2 (germline): SGHTA, FQGNSA. There are 14 residues in the CDR3.